This T cell receptor (beta chain) was captured by sequencing in a study of cytomegalovirus exposure and HLA in healthy donors. V was cut by 2 bases and J by 7 bases, with 20 bases left in between. Per the germline V gene, CDR1 is MDHEN and CDR2 is SYDVKM. The CDR3 covers 17 residues. Comment on this clone: Its antigen is unidentified.

PCR involved 60 Vbeta and 13 Jbeta primers. Profiled with immunoSEQ multiplex PCR; TCRdb holds only in-frame clones, not every one. The table shows about 190,000 clones, with 70% to 75% occurring only once. Study-level results: Roughly uniform sequencing depth across donors was assumed, possibly incorrectly. Fewer N-insertions than the roughly 670-donor mean were reportedly shown by an Asian-associated ancestry cluster in a later analysis.

The chain couples TRBV28 to TRBJ1-4; no definite D call. Sequencing used PBMCs. The receptor was derived from a woman aged 30 to 39 in good health and CMV-seropositive. The CDR3 sequence: CASSLNLRTLEGEKLFF. The CDR3 DNA sequence: TGTGCCAGCAGTTTAAATCTTAGGACCCTCGAGGGTGAAAAACTGTTTTTT.